Following are 27 T cell receptor beta chains from one sample sequenced in a study of vaccination and CD4 T cells after COVID-19. These receptors have no identified antigens. At the Johns Hopkins FTIC core, DNA taken from cultured CD4+ T cells was sequenced by way of the Oncomine TCR Beta short-read assay. TCRdb reprocessed the PCR reads via MiXCR and lists one record per CDR3 protein. The sample contains 4,600 or so distinct CDR3 sequences, about a third of which appear only once. Treatment indicated: approximately 11-day PBMC culture with coronavirus spike peptide pools or control peptides (ViraFEST assay). The sequenced sample was CD4+ T cells from blood, cultured in vitro. These receptor sequences come from a human donor who had recovered from COVID-19.

This clonotype was counted a few times. The chain is built from TRBV20-1 and TRBJ2-5; a possible D gene is TRBD1 (7 bases). CDR1 and CDR2 from the germline V gene are DFQATT and SNEGSKA (reference sequence). Trimming pared 5 bases from V and 5 bases from J, leaving 18 bases between. This CDR3 region has 14 residues. CDR3 nucleotide sequence: TGCAGTGCTGTCTACCGGCAGGGGGGTGAGACCCAGTACTTC. Its protein product is CSAVYRQGGETQYF.

This rearrangement joins TRBV5-1 to TRBJ2-3; tentatively, D is TRBD1 (5 bases). The CDR3 totals 14 residues. Trimming shortened V by 0 bases and J by 2 bases, and 7 bases separated the two germline ends. Germline V CDR1 and CDR2: SGHRS, YFSETQ. This CDR3 is CASSLGQPTDTQYF. In nucleotides, the CDR3 is TGCGCCAGCAGCTTGGGACAGCCCACAGATACGCAGTATTTT.

Only a few counts were recorded for this clonotype. The chain joins TRBV10-3 to TRBJ1-1, with 9 bases aligning to TRBD1. After removal of 6 bases from V and 4 bases from J, the junction contained 3 bases not matched to a gene. The CDR3 is 13 amino acids. Looked up from germline, CDR1 is ENHRY and CDR2 is SYGVKD. DNA for the CDR3: TGTGCCATCAGCAGACAGGGGGTCACTGAAGCTTTCTTT. This codes for CAISRQGVTEAFF.

Only a few counts were recorded for this clonotype. The CDR3 DNA sequence: TGTGCCAGCAGTCCGAGGGGACAGGGGCAGACCCAGTACTTC. Translation: CASSPRGQGQTQYF. The chain joins TRBV27 to TRBJ2-5, with TRBD1 matching over 10 bases. The CDR3 runs to 14 residues. CDR1 and CDR2 (germline): MNHEY, SMNVEV (reference sequence). The V segment lost 5 bases and the J segment 6 bases; nucleotides outside the gene matches: 6.

In its sample, this clonotype ranks as medium-sized (0.01 to 0.1%). The chain is built from TRBV20-1 and TRBJ2-3, with 12 bases identical to TRBD2. The CDR3 contains 16 residues. J was trimmed by 4 bases and V by 3 bases; bases with no gene match: 8. Per the germline V gene, CDR1 is DFQATT and CDR2 is SNEGSKA (reference sequence). CDR3 nucleotide sequence: TGCAGTGCTAGGGGGACTAGCGGGCAGGGGGCAGATACGCAGTATTTT. It encodes CSARGTSGQGADTQYF.

V gene TRBV20-1 combines with J gene TRBJ1-2; D is uncertain. Trimming left V 0 bases short and J 4 bases short, with 15 bases between. CDR1 is DFQATT and CDR2 is SNEGSKA in the germline V gene (reference sequence). CDR3 length: 15 amino acids. The CDR3 nucleotides read TGCAGTGCTAGAGACCAACGGGGTCTAACCTATGGCTACACCTTC. Its translation: CSARDQRGLTYGYTF.

V is TRBV7-9 and J is TRBJ2-6; D possibly uses TRBD1 or TRBD2 (5 bases each). The germline CDR1 and CDR2 sequences are SEHNR and FQNEAQ (reference sequence). The CDR3 covers 17 residues. Between the trimmed V and J ends, which lost 5 bases and 4 bases, there was a span of 18 bases. The CDR3 protein is CASSRHIGALGANVLTF. CDR3 nucleotides: TGTGCCAGCAGCCGCCATATCGGGGCCCTCGGGGCCAACGTCCTGACTTTC. The full variable domain, rest sourced from reference TRBV7-9 and TRBJ2-6, is DTGVSQNPRHKITKRGQNVTFRCDPISEHNRLYWYRQTLGQGPEFLTYFQNEAQLEKSRLLSDRFSAERPKGSFSTLEIQRTEQGDSAMYLCASSRHIGALGANVLTFGAGSRLTVL.

The chain joins TRBV20-1 to TRBJ1-1; D gene unclear. The CDR3 runs to 13 residues. The germline V gene encodes CDR1 DFQATT and CDR2 SNEGSKA (reference sequence). Trimming took 0 bases from V and 2 from J, leaving 7 bases between them. Written as DNA, the CDR3 is TGCAGTGCTAGAGAGTACCCAAACACTGAAGCTTTCTTT. This translates into CSAREYPNTEAFF.

The gene calls are TRBV29-1 and TRBJ1-2; TRBD1 might be the D (5 bases). CDR3 length: 11 amino acids. V lost 7 bases to trimming and J lost 6 bases, with 12 bases between them. Germline V lookup: CDR1 SQVTM, CDR2 ANQGSEA. As DNA, the CDR3 is TGCAGCGGCAAAGAGGGGAATGGCTACACCTTC. Translating gives CSGKEGNGYTF.

A few counts support this clonotype. The chain couples TRBV12-3 or TRBV12-4 to TRBJ2-7; D may correspond to TRBD1 or TRBD2 (5 bases each). V was clipped by 6 bases and J by 0 bases, with 15 bases between them. CDR3 length: 15 residues. The CDR3 nucleotides read TGTGCCAGCAGCATTCGGGGCTCGAGCTCCTACGAGCAGTACTTC. Translating gives CASSIRGSSSYEQYF.

This clonotype showed up just a few times. The gene calls are TRBV23-1 and TRBJ1-5, with D unresolved. TRBV23-1 is flagged as an ORF with uncertain function. The V end was cut by 7 bases, the J end by 5 bases, with 3 bases between. The CDR3 runs 10 residues. The CDR3 bases are TGCGCCAGCACCTATCAGCCCCAGCATTTT. This codes for CASTYQPQHF.

This clonotype was picked up a small number of times. The V call is TRBV20-1, the J call TRBJ1-2, with D tentatively TRBD1 (5 bases). The V end was cut by 3 bases, the J end by 3 bases, with 8 bases between. Germline CDR1 is DFQATT and CDR2 is SNEGSKA (reference sequence). This CDR3 is 12 amino acids long. The CDR3 loop reads CSARGHDYGYTF. The CDR3 region has the DNA TGCAGTGCTAGGGGGCACGACTATGGCTACACCTTC.

This chain's CDR3 is CASSLGLAAYEQYF. CDR3 DNA: TGTGCCAGCAGTTTGGGACTAGCGGCTTACGAGCAGTACTTC. The chain couples TRBV12-3 or TRBV12-4 to TRBJ2-7, with 11 bases matching TRBD2. This CDR3 is built from 14 residues. J lost 4 bases, V lost 3 bases, and 2 bases had no gene match.

The genes are TRBV2 and TRBJ2-3; 9 nucleotides agree with TRBD2. CDR1 is SNHLY and CDR2 is FYNNEI in the germline V gene. The CDR3 is made up of 20 amino acids. Losses at the gene ends were 4 bases for V and 0 bases for J; bases not matched to a gene: 17. The CDR3 reads CASSGGVLSGGHTSTDTQYF. As DNA, the CDR3 is TGTGCCAGCAGTGGCGGGGTACTAAGCGGGGGGCACACTAGCACAGATACGCAGTATTTT.

This chain connects TRBV20-1 to TRBJ2-3; D unresolved. This CDR3 region has 15 residues. Trimming stripped 3 bases from V and 2 bases from J, with 15 bases between. Germline CDR1 and CDR2: DFQATT and SNEGSKA (reference sequence). The CDR3 is CSASARAYDTDTQYF. In DNA, the CDR3 is TGCAGTGCTAGCGCCCGGGCCTACGACACAGATACGCAGTATTTT.

In this sample, this clonotype turned up a few times. As DNA, the CDR3 is TGTGCCAGCAGTTTTGGGGGGCGAGTTGAAAAACTGTTTTTT. Its protein is CASSFGGRVEKLFF. This chain joins TRBV12-3 or TRBV12-4 and TRBJ1-4, with D possibly TRBD1 on 6 matching bases. Deletions cut 3 bases from V and 7 bases from J, with 12 bases between. The CDR3 has 14 residues.

This clonotype was recorded a few times. The chain has TRBV5-4 and TRBJ2-5; D is perhaps TRBD1 (6 bases). The CDR3 covers 13 residues. Germline-derived CDR1 and CDR2 are SGHNT and YYREEE (reference sequence). V lost 2 bases to trimming and J lost 5 bases, with 10 bases between them. The CDR3 loop reads CASSFTQGETQYF. CDR3 DNA sequence: TGTGCCAGCAGCTTTACCCAGGGGGAGACCCAGTACTTC.

The chain carries TRBV20-1 and TRBJ2-7; 9 bases are a match to TRBD1. Per the germline V gene, CDR1 is DFQATT and CDR2 is SNEGSKA (reference sequence). V trimming: 6 bases; J trimming: 3 bases; junction bases outside the gene matches: 9. The CDR3 spans 14 residues. CDR3 residues: CSARVGTGFYEQYF. As DNA, the CDR3 is TGCAGTGCCCGGGTCGGGACAGGGTTCTACGAGCAGTACTTC.

The gene calls are TRBV27 and TRBJ1-1; D gene ambiguous. In germline, CDR1 is MNHEY, CDR2 SMNVEV (reference sequence). CDR3 size: 21 residues. The V end lost 6 bases, the J end lost 0 bases, and 32 bases lay between the germline ends. The CDR3 DNA follows: TGTGCCAGCAGCCTTAGAGGTCGAGTAGTCCTCAGCGAGGGAATGAACACTGAAGCTTTCTTT. It codes for CASSLRGRVVLSEGMNTEAFF.

This chain joins TRBV6-1 and TRBJ1-3, with a weak D call TRBD1 (6 bases). CDR1 and CDR2 from the germline V gene are MNHNS and SASEGT. The CDR3 extends over 14 amino acids. V lost 5 bases and J lost 4, with 12 bases in between. CDR3 sequence (DNA): TGTGCCAGCAGTAATACAGGGAGGGGAAACACCATATATTTT. Amino acids: CASSNTGRGNTIYF.

The chain employs TRBV5-6 and TRBJ1-2, with D tentatively TRBD1 (5 bases). The CDR3 is 14 amino acids. V was cut by 2 bases and J by 4 bases, with 12 bases left in between. The V gene's germline CDR1 is SGHDT and CDR2 YYEEEE. The CDR3, as DNA: TGTGCCAGCAGCTTCGGGGGGGACGGCTATGGCTACACCTTC. Encoded protein: CASSFGGDGYGYTF.

This CDR3 reads CASSYSSGTAPGTRVDVEQFF. In DNA, the CDR3 is TGTGCCAGCAGTTACTCGAGTGGTACGGCACCCGGGACTAGAGTAGATGTTGAGCAGTTCTTC. V usage is TRBV6-2 or TRBV6-3 and J usage is TRBJ2-1; 8 bases are a match to TRBD2. Germline assignment: CDR1 MNHEY and CDR2 SVGEGT. The CDR3 has 21 amino acids. With 0 bases clipped from V and 9 bases from J, the junction kept 25 bases outside the gene matches.

This clonotype appeared a few times. The chain combines TRBV7-2 with TRBJ2-3, with D possibly matching TRBD2 (5 bases). From germline, CDR1 is SGHTA and CDR2 FQGNSA. This CDR3 region has 16 residues. V was clipped by 1 base and J by 0 bases, with 11 bases between them. CDR3 coding DNA: TGTGCCAGCAGCTTAGTAGGTAGCGTAAGCACAGATACGCAGTATTTT. Protein: CASSLVGSVSTDTQYF.

The rearrangement joins TRBV7-9 to TRBJ2-5; D call uncertain. Germline CDR1 and CDR2: SEHNR and FQNEAQ (reference sequence). The CDR3 is made up of 13 amino acids. V was shortened by 1 base and J by 4 bases, with 7 bases between the two germline ends. In DNA, the CDR3 is TGTGCCAGCAGCTTAGACTGGAGAGAGACCCAGTACTTC. This gives the protein CASSLDWRETQYF.

This clonotype has more than one count but fewer than ten. V is TRBV7-9 and J is TRBJ1-4, with 9 bases identical to TRBD1. Germline trimming cut 1 base from V and 6 bases from J; bases unmatched to any gene: 6. This CDR3 region has 16 residues. CDR1 and CDR2 from the germline V gene are SEHNR and FQNEAQ (reference sequence). CDR3 sequence reads: CASSLGRGQGDEKLFF. As DNA, the CDR3 is TGTGCCAGCAGCTTAGGGAGGGGACAGGGTGATGAAAAACTGTTTTTT.

This clonotype was recorded a few times. V and J are TRBV7-3 and TRBJ2-2; TRBD2 is a possible D gene (5 bases). Germline CDR1 SGHTA, CDR2 FQGTGA. This CDR3 contains 14 residues. Trimming took off 5 bases at V and 3 bases at J, with 10 bases between the two ends. Written as DNA, the CDR3 is TGTGCCAGCAGCCGAGACTATCACACCGGGGAGCTGTTTTTT. It encodes CASSRDYHTGELFF.

This clonotype appeared a few times. The V gene is TRBV15, the J gene TRBJ2-7; TRBD2 matches at 11 bases. Germline loops: CDR1 LNHNV, CDR2 YYDKDF (reference sequence). This CDR3 region has 17 residues. Trimming removed 0 bases from V and 3 bases from J; junction bases left unmatched: 7. CDR3 DNA: TGTGCCACCAGCAGAGATCTTAGCGGGGGGGCAAACTACGAGCAGTACTTC. Its protein product is CATSRDLSGGANYEQYF.